This T cell receptor beta chain stems from a study of T cells in Graves' hyperthyroidism and ophthalmopathy. Lactation, pregnancy, other autoimmune disease or uncontrolled infection led to exclusion of patients. TCR beta CDR3 region amplification was performed from RNA transcripts. Using the HTBI primer set, a first-round RT-PCR was run on the TCR CDR3. TCRdb passed the multiplex PCR reads through MiXCR, listing each CDR3 protein once. Of almost 600,000 distinct CDR3 sequences listed, around 46% are singletons. This clonotype was detected ten times or more. Looked up from germline, CDR1 is WSHSY and CDR2 is SAAADI. The CDR3 extends over 13 amino acids. Deletions cut 3 bases from V and 6 bases from J, with 11 bases between.

The chain is built from TRBV10-2 and TRBJ1-1; possibly TRBD1 for D (5 bases). Input material: peripheral blood or thyroid tissue (not recorded which). The TCR originated in a woman younger than 30 with Graves' hyperthyroidism. The CDR3 coding sequence is TGCGCCAGCAGTGACAGGGTGCCGCCTGAAGCTTTCTTT. This translates into CASSDRVPPEAFF.